This paragraph covers one TCR beta chain sequence. This specimen belongs to a study of blood T cell repertoires in COVID-19. Study-wide background: The United States, Italy and Spain provided the acute and convalescent COVID-19 samples. The cDNA or gDNA used as material had been derived from T cells, B-cell-depleted T cells, or PBMCs.

Under the authors' procedure: Nucleated cell counts were estimated from reference gene primer amplification. Sequenced by immunoSEQ multiplex PCR; TCRdb stores in-frame clones only, minus some. The DNA gave D and trimming, while V, J and clone size come from that table. The repertoire has 170,000 or so clones, approximately 80% of them found once; the top ten carry roughly 2.9%. The germline V gene encodes CDR1 LGHNT and CDR2 FRNRAP. The CDR3 is 15 residues long. V dropped 5 bases and J dropped 2; count of bases not matched to a gene: 8. This sequence was found in a woman aged 60-75 years with acute or convalescent COVID-19. The V gene is TRBV12-5, the J gene TRBJ2-7; TRBD2 agrees at 8 bases. Material for sequencing was peripheral blood. CDR3 sequence reads: CASGASGLDTYEQYF. In DNA, the CDR3 is TGTGCTAGTGGTGCCTCGGGACTAGACACCTACGAGCAGTACTTC.